These 31 T cell receptor beta chains were sequenced from one sample in a study of post-analysis software for immune sequencing data. Built from TCR beta cDNA, the libraries had unique molecular identifiers in them. TCRdb re-analysed the PCR reads in MiXCR, keeping a single row per CDR3 protein. The sample has under 200,000 distinct CDR3 sequences, about 37% seen once; the top ten hold under 30%. The source material was blood, sampled after autologous hematopoietic stem cell transplantation. The receptors come from a girl aged 10-17 years with multiple sclerosis.

This chain connects TRBV5-1 to TRBJ2-7, with D possibly TRBD1 on 7 matching bases. CDR3 length equals 18 residues. Germline CDR1 SGHRS, CDR2 YFSETQ. Trimming pared 0 bases from V and 0 bases from J, leaving 19 bases between. CDR3: CASSLGKIRGVSSYEQYF. CDR3 in DNA: TGCGCCAGCAGCTTGGGAAAAATCAGGGGGGTGAGCTCCTACGAGCAGTACTTC. Combining the CDR3 with reference TRBV5-1 and TRBJ2-7 gives the whole variable domain KAGVTQTPRYLIKTRGQQVTLSCSPISGHRSVSWYQQTPGQGLQFLFEYFSETQRNKGNFPGRFSGRQFSNSRSEMNVSTLELGDSALYLCASSLGKIRGVSSYEQYFGPGTRLTVT.

This clonotype was seen at least ten times. V is TRBV6-5 and J is TRBJ2-7; 8 nucleotides align to TRBD2. CDR1 is MNHEY, CDR2 SVGAGI, per germline. With 0 bases clipped from V and 5 bases from J, the junction kept 6 bases outside the gene matches. This CDR3 has 15 residues. In nucleotides, the CDR3 is TGTGCCAGCAGTTACTCCCCGGGAGGGGCCGACGAGCAGTACTTC. Its protein is CASSYSPGGADEQYF.

Concerning this clonotype itself: Its ends do not fully match the called genes, so a read error is possible. The chain joins TRBV20-1 to TRBJ2-3; no clear D gene. The CDR3 is 13 amino acids. The V gene's germline CDR1 is DFQATT and CDR2 SNEGSKA (reference sequence). The DNA for the CDR3 is TGCAGTCCTAGTCTGAGGTCCACAGATACGCAGTATTTT. This encodes CSPSLRSTDTQYF.

This clonotype has a handful of counts. This sequence joins TRBV6-6 and TRBJ2-7; D call uncertain. Germline loops: CDR1 MNHNY, CDR2 SVGAGI (reference sequence). V lost 4 bases, J lost 5 bases, and 12 bases lay in between. This CDR3 has 13 amino acids. As DNA, the CDR3 is TGTGCCAGCAGTTCATTCCCCCAGGACGAGCAGTACTTC. Translating it yields CASSSFPQDEQYF.

In this sample, this clonotype turned up a few times. This rearrangement joins TRBV7-8 to TRBJ1-1; D ambiguous. Trimming took 6 bases from V and 5 from J, leaving 16 bases between them. The CDR3 consists of 14 residues. Germline assignment: CDR1 SGHVS and CDR2 FQNEAQ. CDR3 DNA: TGTGCCAGCAGTCCTGGTCTAGGAGGGACTGAAGCTTTCTTT. Encoded protein: CASSPGLGGTEAFF.

The genes are TRBV5-1 and TRBJ2-7; 10 positions agree with TRBD2. Germline trimming cut 5 bases from V and 3 bases from J; bases unmatched to any gene: 5. CDR1 is SGHRS, CDR2 YFSETQ, per germline. CDR3 length equals 14 residues. The CDR3 bases are TGCGCCAGCAGGACCGGGACTAGCGACTACGAGCAGTACTTC. Translating it yields CASRTGTSDYEQYF.

This clonotype was counted between two and nine times. V usage is TRBV5-1 and J usage is TRBJ2-7; 7 bases agree with TRBD2. Germline V CDR1 and CDR2: SGHRS, YFSETQ. The length of the CDR3 is 15 residues. Losses at the gene ends were 0 bases for V and 3 bases for J; bases not matched to a gene: 6. The CDR3 DNA reads as TGCGCCAGCAGCTTGGGATCTAGCGGCATCTACGAGCAGTACTTC. Translated, it gives CASSLGSSGIYEQYF.

The V call is TRBV12-3 or TRBV12-4, the J call TRBJ2-1; D possibly corresponds to TRBD2 (5 bases). Trimming removed 6 bases at V and 4 bases at J, with 13 bases between. This CDR3 comprises 14 residues. CDR3 sequence reads: CASSGYGVYNEQFF. The CDR3 nucleotides read TGTGCCAGCAGCGGATACGGGGTTTACAATGAGCAGTTCTTC.

As regards this clonotype: A junction boundary mismatches the germline segment, possibly from a read error. The chain employs TRBV30 and TRBJ2-7, with D tentatively TRBD1 (6 bases). The CDR3 contains 14 residues. The germline V gene encodes CDR1 GTSNPN and CDR2 SVGIG (reference sequence). CDR3 residues: CAWQPGHTSYEQHF. The CDR3 DNA reads as TGTGCCTGGCAACCGGGACACACGTCCTACGAGCAGCACTTC.

The chain carries TRBV6-5 and TRBJ2-3, with TRBD2 as a possible D gene (6 bases). CDR3 length: 14 amino acids. Deletions cut 5 bases from V and 4 bases from J, with 13 bases between. Germline CDR1 MNHEY, CDR2 SVGAGI. CDR3 loop: CASSLTRVADTQYF. DNA for the CDR3: TGTGCCAGCAGTCTGACTAGGGTAGCAGATACGCAGTATTTT.

A few counts support this clonotype. V gene TRBV6-5 combines with J gene TRBJ2-7; D is uncertain. The germline CDR1 and CDR2 sequences are MNHEY and SVGAGI. The CDR3 runs 16 residues. Trimming took 0 bases from V and 3 from J, leaving 15 bases between them. The CDR3 DNA sequence: TGTGCCAGCAGTTACTCGAGCCAGCGTCGCAACTACGAGCAGTACTTC. Its translation is CASSYSSQRRNYEQYF.

The chain uses TRBV13 and TRBJ2-3; 11 nucleotides match TRBD2. With V trimmed by 0 bases and J by 6 bases, 5 bases remained unmatched. CDR3 length: 16 amino acids. Germline CDR1 is PRHDT and CDR2 is FYEKMQ (reference sequence). This CDR3 reads CASSLGTSGITDTQYF. In DNA, the CDR3 is TGTGCCAGCAGCTTAGGGACTAGCGGGATTACGGATACGCAGTATTTT.

This clonotype has a handful of counts. V and J are TRBV7-9 and TRBJ2-1; 7 nucleotides align to TRBD2. V lost 0 bases to trimming and J lost 8 bases; unmatched junction nucleotides: 10. The germline CDR1 and CDR2 sequences are SEHNR and FQNEAQ (reference sequence). The CDR3 runs to 16 residues. The CDR3 reads CASSLAGGPGRDEQFF. Written as DNA, the CDR3 is TGTGCCAGCAGCTTAGCGGGAGGGCCGGGTAGGGATGAGCAGTTCTTC.

V usage is TRBV7-2 and J usage is TRBJ2-7; no definite D call. Trimming took off 5 bases at V and 0 bases at J, with 14 bases between the two ends. Germline CDR1 and CDR2: SGHTA and FQGNSA. The length of the CDR3 is 15 residues. This CDR3 is CASSRTGLGSYEQYF. The CDR3 region has the DNA TGTGCCAGCAGCCGAACGGGCCTCGGCTCCTACGAGCAGTACTTC.

The rearrangement links TRBV3-1 to TRBJ2-1, with 11 bases that match TRBD2. This CDR3 region has 16 residues. V lost 1 base and J lost 6; bases outside the gene matches: 5. Germline CDR1 and CDR2: LGHDT and YNNKEL (reference sequence). As DNA, the CDR3 is TGTGCCAGCAGCCAAGGTCATAGCGGGAGGGTCAATGAGCAGTTCTTC. Translation gives CASSQGHSGRVNEQFF.

This clonotype was seen more than once but under ten times. The chain uses TRBV7-2 and TRBJ2-2, with TRBD2 identical over 8 bases. CDR3 size: 16 residues. Germline CDR1 and CDR2: SGHTA and FQGNSA. J was trimmed by 3 bases and V by 7 bases; bases with no gene match: 10. DNA for the CDR3: TGTGCCAGCACCCTAGAGGCGGGGGGTCACACCGGGGAGCTGTTTTTT. This sequence encodes CASTLEAGGHTGELFF.

The rearrangement joins TRBV3-1 to TRBJ2-7, with 12 nucleotides matching TRBD2. V shed 2 bases and J 2 bases; nucleotides not matched to a gene: 7. This CDR3 has 17 residues. Germline CDR1 reads LGHDT; CDR2 reads YNNKEL (reference sequence). Written as DNA, the CDR3 is TGTGCCAGCAGCCAAAGATTAGGACTAGCGGGGACCTACGAGCAGTACTTC. Its protein product is CASSQRLGLAGTYEQYF.

This chain's CDR3 is CASSHGSGGSSYNEQFF. Here the CDR3 DNA reads TGTGCCAGCAGCCACGGTTCGGGGGGAAGCTCCTACAATGAGCAGTTCTTC. The chain links TRBV9 to TRBJ2-1, with TRBD2 matching 7 bases. The V and J ends lost 4 bases and 0 bases, in that order; junction bases with no gene match: 10. Germline loops: CDR1 SGDLS, CDR2 YYNGEE. This CDR3 is built from 17 residues.

The chain couples TRBV5-1 to TRBJ2-1; no firm D call. V lost 4 bases, J lost 5 bases, and 10 bases lay in between. The CDR3 is made up of 13 amino acids. Germline V gene lookup returns CDR1 SGHRS and CDR2 YFSETQ. In DNA, the CDR3 is TGCGCCAGCAGCGAATCCCCCCACAATGAGCAGTTCTTC. It yields the protein CASSESPHNEQFF.

The chain uses TRBV25-1 and TRBJ2-1; 7 bases map to TRBD1. This CDR3 has 16 residues. Germline V gene sequence: CDR1 MGHDK, CDR2 SYGVNS. The V and J ends lost 4 bases and 4 bases, in that order; junction bases with no gene match: 10. The CDR3 protein is CASSGAQGRGYNEQFF. As DNA, the CDR3 is TGTGCCAGCAGTGGGGCACAGGGCAGGGGGTACAATGAGCAGTTCTTC.

The CDR3 reads CASTVAGERNEQFF. The CDR3 DNA is TGTGCCAGCACAGTGGCGGGAGAGAGGAATGAGCAGTTCTTC. The chain carries TRBV12-3 or TRBV12-4 and TRBJ2-1; 7 nucleotides agree with TRBD2. J lost 7 bases, V lost 7 bases, and 10 bases had no gene match. The CDR3 has 14 residues.

The table lists this clonotype with many counts. The V call is TRBV7-6, the J call TRBJ2-5; TRBD1 or TRBD2 may be the D gene (5 bases each). Trimming took off 4 bases at V and 1 base at J, with 10 bases between the two ends. CDR1 SGHVS and CDR2 FNYEAQ come from the germline V gene. The length of the CDR3 is 14 residues. The CDR3 sequence: CASSSGRAQETQYF. CDR3 DNA: TGTGCCAGCAGCTCGGGACGGGCCCAAGAGACCCAGTACTTC.

V and J are TRBV4-3 and TRBJ2-2; 8 positions agree with TRBD1. There are 16 residues in the CDR3. With 0 bases clipped from V and 7 bases from J, the junction kept 7 bases outside the gene matches. Per germline, CDR1 LGHNA and CDR2 YSLEER. The CDR3 sequence is CASSQDVSGGLGELFF. CDR3 nucleotide sequence: TGCGCCAGCAGCCAAGACGTTTCAGGGGGCCTCGGGGAGCTGTTTTTT.

The chain employs TRBV20-1 and TRBJ1-2; D gene ambiguous. V lost 4 bases, J lost 8 bases, and 11 bases lay in between. The CDR3 consists of 11 residues. Germline V gene data show CDR1 as DFQATT and CDR2 as SNEGSKA (reference sequence). The CDR3 nucleotides read TGCAGTGCTACTGTGGGTGGAGGCTACACCTTC. Amino acids: CSATVGGGYTF.

The chain links TRBV20-1 to TRBJ1-4; 9 bases map to TRBD1. The CDR3 is 17 residues long. Germline V gene lookup returns CDR1 DFQATT and CDR2 SNEGSKA (reference sequence). The junction had 10 bases not matched to a gene; V was cut back by 0 bases and J by 5 bases. The CDR3, as DNA: TGCAGTGCTAGAGATGGGGGGACAGGGCCCCGCAATGAAAAACTGTTTTTT. Translated, it gives CSARDGGTGPRNEKLFF.

This clonotype was recorded a few times. The chain carries TRBV20-1 and TRBJ2-5; D is uncertain. The CDR3 extends over 13 amino acids. Looked up from germline, CDR1 is DFQATT and CDR2 is SNEGSKA (reference sequence). V lost 3 bases to trimming and J lost 1 base, with 9 bases between them. DNA for the CDR3: TGCAGTGCTAGGTCATGGGGCCAAGAGACCCAGTACTTC. This codes for CSARSWGQETQYF.

This clonotype was seen ten or more times. The chain couples TRBV18 to TRBJ2-1; 8 bases align to TRBD2. Germline V gives CDR1 KGHSH, CDR2 LQKENI. This CDR3 spans 16 amino acids. V lost 0 bases to trimming and J lost 7 bases; unmatched junction nucleotides: 8. As DNA, the CDR3 is TGTGCCAGCTCACCACCGACCGGGAGGGTGAGGAATGAGCAGTTCTTC. Amino acid sequence: CASSPPTGRVRNEQFF. Variable domain in full (rest from reference TRBV18 and TRBJ2-1): NAGVMQNPRHLVRRRGQEARLRCSPMKGHSHVYWYRQLPEEGLKFMVYLQKENIIDESGMPKERFSAEFPKEGPSILRIQQVVRGDSAAYFCASSPPTGRVRNEQFFGPGTRLTVL.

In DNA, the CDR3 is TGTGCCAGCACTCTGACTGACTGGGGGGAGGAGTTCTTC. Translated: CASTLTDWGEEFF. The chain carries TRBV6-2 or TRBV6-3 and TRBJ2-1, with D perhaps matching TRBD2 (6 bases). Looked up from germline, CDR1 is MNHEY and CDR2 is SVGEGT. V was trimmed by 7 bases and J by 14 bases, leaving 21 bases between them. CDR3 length: 13 amino acids.

This clonotype occurred a few times. This rearrangement joins TRBV5-1 to TRBJ1-1; no clear D. The CDR3 has 13 residues. V was shortened by 1 base and J by 2 bases, with 6 bases between the two germline ends. Germline assignment: CDR1 SGHRS and CDR2 YFSETQ. CDR3 bases: TGCGCCAGCAGCTTGATGGCCAACACTGAAGCTTTCTTT. Its translation is CASSLMANTEAFF.

V gene TRBV20-1 combines with J gene TRBJ1-5, with 7 nucleotides matching TRBD1. V was pared by 7 bases and J by 5 bases, with 8 bases of the junction left unmatched. Germline V gene sequence: CDR1 DFQATT, CDR2 SNEGSKA (reference sequence). The CDR3 totals 13 residues. The DNA of the CDR3 is TGCAGTGGATACAGGGGTGGCGATCAGCCCCAGCATTTT. This sequence encodes CSGYRGGDQPQHF.

This clonotype was picked up many times. The V call is TRBV28, the J call TRBJ1-5; D unclear. Germline lookup yields CDR1 MDHEN and CDR2 SYDVKM. Between the trimmed V and J ends, which lost 5 bases and 0 bases, there was a span of 11 bases. This CDR3 has 15 residues. As DNA, the CDR3 is TGTGCCAGCAGTAAACAAAGGTATAGCAATCAGCCCCAGCATTTT. Its translation is CASSKQRYSNQPQHF.